Presented here are 14 T cell receptor beta chains from one specimen sequenced in a study of metastatic and nonmetastatic thyroid tumors. TCRdb re-called the PCR reads with MiXCR. The repertoire holds tens of thousands of clones, with just under 15% as singletons. All patients were untreated before thyroid surgery. The sequencing sample was made of blood. The receptors shown here come from a female donor with papillary thyroid cancer or a benign thyroid nodule (not recorded which). Some clones in this sample may be carry-over from other donors' samples.

J is TRBJ1-2 and V is TRBV20-1, with 9 bases aligning to TRBD1. The junction had 2 bases not matched to a gene; V was cut back by 5 bases and J by 4 bases. The CDR3 is made up of 12 amino acids. Looked up from germline, CDR1 is DFQATT and CDR2 is SNEGSKA (reference sequence). CDR3: CSAWDRVYGYTF. The CDR3 coding sequence is TGCAGTGCTTGGGACAGGGTCTATGGCTACACCTTC.

About this clone: This may be a read error, as it is one base from a much larger clone. This same CDR3 is encoded by further DNA sequences in the sample. This chain links TRBV9 with TRBJ1-1; D is undetermined. Germline V gene sequence: CDR1 SGDLS, CDR2 YYNGEE. The CDR3 loop spans 14 amino acids. In DNA form, the CDR3 reads TGTGCCAGCAGCGTAGCGACGAATCCCACTGAAGCCTTCTTT. Translation: CASSVATNPTEAFF.

This clone was observed many times. Being one base from a much bigger clone, this may be a read error. This sequence joins TRBV6-1 and TRBJ2-2; TRBD2 agrees at 7 bases. Germline V gives CDR1 MNHNS, CDR2 SASEGT. The length of the CDR3 is 13 residues. The CDR3 bases are TGTGCCAGCAGTGATCGGGAGGCCGGGGAGCTGGTTTTT. Its protein product is CASSDREAGELVF.

This clone was detected many times. The rearrangement links TRBV10-3 to TRBJ2-1; possibly TRBD2 for D (6 bases). Germline-derived CDR1 and CDR2 are ENHRY and SYGVKD. The CDR3 has 15 residues. V lost 2 bases to trimming and J lost 8 bases, with 16 bases between them. CDR3 region: CAISETRGGIDEQFF. The CDR3 bases are TGTGCCATCAGTGAGACCCGTGGGGGGATCGATGAGCAGTTCTTC.

This clone was observed at least ten times. V gene TRBV10-2 combines with J gene TRBJ2-3; 8 bases agree with TRBD2. Germline V lookup: CDR1 WSHSY, CDR2 SAAADI. Germline trimming cut 1 base from V and 5 bases from J; bases unmatched to any gene: 8. The CDR3 covers 16 residues. CDR3 DNA: TGCGCCAGCAGTGAGTGGGCGGGAGGCCCGGGAGATACGCAGTATTTT. It yields the protein CASSEWAGGPGDTQYF.

This clone was counted only a few times. The V gene is TRBV28, the J gene TRBJ2-3, with D possibly TRBD1 on 6 matching bases. The germline V and J ends were trimmed by 3 bases and 1 base, with 11 bases remaining between them. The germline gives CDR1 MDHEN, CDR2 SYDVKM. The CDR3 length is 15 residues. The CDR3 nucleotides are TGTGCCAGCAGTTTGAGGACAGACGGCACAGATACGCAGTATTTT. Translated: CASSLRTDGTDTQYF.

J is TRBJ1-5 and V is TRBV6-2 or TRBV6-3; possible D gene TRBD1, 6 bases. This CDR3 contains 16 residues. CDR1 and CDR2 from the germline V gene are MNHEY and SVGEGT. Trimming shortened V by 6 bases and J by 0 bases, and 15 bases separated the two germline ends. The CDR3: CASSQGNVYSNQPQHF. The CDR3 DNA reads TGTGCCAGCAGCCAGGGGAACGTTTATAGCAATCAGCCCCAGCATTTT.

This clone has a handful of counts. A read error may account for a junction end that differs from germline. The V and J genes are TRBV28 and TRBJ1-4; TRBD1 matches at 8 bases. The CDR3 loop spans 15 amino acids. Germline V gene sequence: CDR1 MDHEN, CDR2 SYDVKM. The CDR3 DNA sequence: TGTGCCAGCATTTTAAGGTCAGGGGGCTCTGAAAAACTTTTTTTT. Translation gives CASILRSGGSEKLFF.

For this clone: At one end the junction does not follow the germline gene, possibly because of a read error. V is TRBV6-4 and J is TRBJ2-1; no clear D gene. In germline, CDR1 is MRHNA, CDR2 SNTAGT. The CDR3 covers 14 residues. As DNA, the CDR3 is TGTGCCAGCAGTGCCCGGTGGATCTACAATGAGCAGCTCTTC. Encoded protein: CASSARWIYNEQLF.

This clone was observed many times. The V gene is TRBV19, the J gene TRBJ1-5; 7 bases agree with TRBD1. Germline assignment: CDR1 LNHDA and CDR2 SQIVND (reference sequence). This CDR3 has 16 amino acids. V dropped 3 bases and J dropped 3; count of bases not matched to a gene: 8. The CDR3 spells CASSMEGTANNQPQHF. DNA for the CDR3: TGTGCCAGTAGTATGGAAGGGACAGCCAACAATCAGCCCCAGCATTTT.

This clone was counted a few times. Relative to the germline gene, one junction end is altered; a read error may explain this. V usage is TRBV19 and J usage is TRBJ2-3, with D possibly being TRBD1 or TRBD2 (5 bases each). This CDR3 region has 14 residues. Germline V gene lookup returns CDR1 LNHDA and CDR2 SQIVND (reference sequence). Written as DNA, the CDR3 is TGTGCCAGTAGTTATGGGACCGGCTCAGATACACAGTATTTT. This gives the protein CASSYGTGSDTQYF.

This clone was recorded at least ten times. The rearrangement uses TRBV4-2 and TRBJ2-3, with a possible D match to TRBD2 (5 bases). CDR1 LGHNA and CDR2 YNFKEQ come from the germline V gene. The CDR3 consists of 15 residues. The V end lost 4 bases, the J end lost 1 base, and 12 bases lay between the germline ends. The DNA of the CDR3 is TGTGCCAGCAGCCCCCGGATGAGGGGCACAGATACGCAGTATTTT. Its translation is CASSPRMRGTDTQYF.

This clone counts as medium-sized. Different DNA sequences within this sample yield the same CDR3. The V and J genes are TRBV6-1 and TRBJ1-2, with 7 bases that match TRBD1. From germline, CDR1 is MNHNS and CDR2 SASEGT. This CDR3 spans 14 amino acids. Trimming cost V 3 bases and J 4 bases; bases outside gene matches: 5. In nucleotides, the CDR3 is TGTGCCAGCAGTGATTCGGACAGGAGCTATGGCTACACCTTC. Protein product: CASSDSDRSYGYTF.

This clone was recorded many times. J is TRBJ2-1 and V is TRBV15; D remains ambiguous. The V end lost 3 bases, the J end lost 2 bases, and 8 bases lay between the germline ends. The CDR3 sequence is 14 residues long. Germline V gene data show CDR1 as LNHNV and CDR2 as YYDKDF (reference sequence). CDR3 in DNA: TGTGCCACCAGCAGCGAAGTCCCCTACAATGAGCAGTTCTTC. Protein product: CATSSEVPYNEQFF.